These 19 T cell receptor beta chains were all obtained from the same sample, sequenced in a study of radiotherapy plus CTLA-4 blockade in lung cancer. Measured with immunoSEQ multiplex PCR; TCRdb has only the in-frame clones, and not every one. This sample has more than 65,000 clones, with over 80% found just once. Sequencing was performed on peripheral blood, taken from a patient treated with radiotherapy plus ipilimumab. The receptors were sampled from a human donor with non-small cell lung cancer who had stable disease on radiotherapy plus ipilimumab.

The chain recombines TRBV7-3 with TRBJ2-5; TRBD1 aligns across 7 bases. Germline V gene lookup returns CDR1 SGHTA and CDR2 FQGTGA. This CDR3 is built from 16 residues. With V trimmed by 4 bases and J by 1 base, 9 bases remained unmatched. CDR3 bases: TGTGCCAGCAGCTCCCAGGGGGAGTGGGGCCAAGAGACCCAGTACTTC. Translation gives CASSSQGEWGQETQYF.

This clone appeared a single time. The rearrangement joins TRBV9 to TRBJ2-1, with D possibly TRBD2 on 7 matching bases. Germline V gene lookup returns CDR1 SGDLS and CDR2 YYNGEE. The V gene lost 4 bases and the J gene lost 12 bases, with 17 bases spanning the gap. The CDR3 extends over 13 amino acids. CDR3 DNA: TGTGCCAGCAGCCCCACGGGGGGACATCGGCAGTTCTTC. Translating gives CASSPTGGHRQFF. Variable domain in full (rest from reference TRBV9 and TRBJ2-1): DSGVTQTPKHLITATGQRVTLRCSPRSGDLSVYWYQQSLDQGLQFLIQYYNGEERAKGNILERFSAQQFPDLHSELNLSSLELGDSALYFCASSPTGGHRQFFGPGTRLTVL.

The rearrangement links TRBV28 to TRBJ2-1; TRBD2 matches 11 bases. V shed 7 bases and J 8 bases; nucleotides not matched to a gene: 16. Germline V CDR1 and CDR2: MDHEN, SYDVKM. The CDR3 loop spans 17 amino acids. The CDR3 region has the DNA TGTGCCAGCACCAACCTAGCGGGGGGAGCCAAAGGGGATGAGCAGTTCTTC. Amino acids: CASTNLAGGAKGDEQFF.

V usage is TRBV19 and J usage is TRBJ1-4; TRBD1 is a possible D gene (5 bases). Deletions cut 8 bases from V and 0 bases from J, with 10 bases between. Germline V lookup: CDR1 LNHDA, CDR2 SQIVND (reference sequence). This CDR3 has 14 amino acids. CDR3 nucleotide sequence: TGTGCCAGTGGGGGTCCTCCAACTAATGAAAAACTGTTTTTT. It translates to CASGGPPTNEKLFF. Variable domain in full (rest from reference TRBV19 and TRBJ1-4): DGGITQSPKYLFRKEGQNVTLSCEQNLNHDAMYWYRQDPGQGLRLIYYSQIVNDFQKGDIAEGYSVSREKKESFPLTVTSAQKNPTAFYLCASGGPPTNEKLFFGSGTQLSVL.

The chain employs TRBV5-1 and TRBJ2-2, with TRBD2 identical over 8 bases. Unmatched junction bases numbered 6, after V lost 4 bases and J lost 1 base. Germline V gene data show CDR1 as SGHRS and CDR2 as YFSETQ. This CDR3 is 16 amino acids long. CDR3 sequence (DNA): TGCGCCAGCAGCCTCCGGGAGGGCTTGAACACCGGGGAGCTGTTTTTT. Its protein product is CASSLREGLNTGELFF.

V is TRBV4-2 and J is TRBJ2-3; 10 bases are shared with TRBD2. CDR1 is LGHNA and CDR2 is YNFKEQ in the germline V gene. The V and J ends lost 4 bases and 2 bases, in that order; junction bases with no gene match: 3. There are 15 residues in the CDR3. The CDR3 coding sequence is TGTGCCAGCAGCCGAGCGGGGGGGGACACAGATACGCAGTATTTT. Its translation: CASSRAGGDTDTQYF.

The chain is built from TRBV28 and TRBJ2-6, with D perhaps TRBD2 (6 bases). The CDR3 has 11 residues. From germline, CDR1 is MDHEN and CDR2 SYDVKM. Trimming removed 6 bases from V and 16 bases from J, with 13 bases in between. CDR3 nucleotides: TGTGCCAGCAGCAATACACGGGAGCTGACTTTC. It yields the protein CASSNTRELTF.

This clone was counted a single time. The chain employs TRBV7-6 and TRBJ1-1, with a weak D call TRBD1 (5 bases). Germline loops: CDR1 SGHVS, CDR2 FNYEAQ. The length of the CDR3 is 15 residues. Trimming cost V 0 bases and J 3 bases, with 11 bases left between them. The CDR3 DNA sequence: TGTGCCAGCAGCTTAGCGGTGAGGGACGACACTGAAGCTTTCTTT. It is translated as CASSLAVRDDTEAFF.

The chain is built from TRBV5-1 and TRBJ2-5; no clear D gene. Deletions cut 3 bases from V and 3 bases from J, with 9 bases between. CDR1 is SGHRS, CDR2 YFSETQ, per germline. This CDR3 region has 13 residues. The CDR3 DNA follows: TGCGCCAGCAGCTCCTCGGGTGAAGAGACCCAGTACTTC. Amino acid sequence: CASSSSGEETQYF.

A word on this clone: Relative to the germline gene, one junction end is altered; a read error may explain this. The V gene is TRBV28, the J gene TRBJ1-6; D is unclear. Germline CDR1 and CDR2: MDHEN and SYDVKM. The CDR3 length is 13 residues. The CDR3 DNA reads as TGTGCCAGCAGGGGTCTCTATAATTCGCCCCTCCACTTT. Encoded protein: CASRGLYNSPLHF.

This clone was observed a few times. The rearrangement links TRBV7-6 to TRBJ2-7; D is unclear. Germline V gene data show CDR1 as SGHVS and CDR2 as FNYEAQ. The CDR3 is made up of 13 amino acids. V lost 1 base and J 9 bases, leaving 13 bases between the germline ends. CDR3 nucleotide sequence: TGTGCCAGCAGCTTAGAAGCCTCGAAGGGGCAGTACTTC. Its protein product is CASSLEASKGQYF.

With regard to this clone: The same CDR3 arises from other DNA sequences in this sample as well. V usage is TRBV18 and J usage is TRBJ2-7, with D hard to call. Trimming pared 3 bases from V and 1 base from J, leaving 4 bases between. Germline CDR1 reads KGHSH; CDR2 reads LQKENI. The CDR3 totals 12 residues. CDR3: CASSPSSYEQYF. The CDR3 region has the DNA TGTGCCAGCTCACCCTCTTCCTACGAGCAGTACTTC.

V and J are TRBV27 and TRBJ2-3; D unresolved. From germline, CDR1 is MNHEY and CDR2 SMNVEV (reference sequence). V was pared by 5 bases and J by 6 bases, with 12 bases between. CDR3 length: 13 amino acids. This CDR3 reads CASSANLGDTQYF. The CDR3 DNA is TGTGCCAGCAGTGCCAACCTCGGGGATACGCAGTATTTT.

As concerns this clone: The same CDR3 arises from other DNA sequences in this sample as well. The genes are TRBV5-1 and TRBJ2-5; 7 positions match TRBD2. V was pared by 2 bases and J by 2 bases, with 3 bases of the junction left unmatched. The V gene's germline CDR1 is SGHRS and CDR2 YFSETQ. This CDR3 is 14 amino acids long. CDR3 protein: CASSFGGGQETQYF. As DNA, the CDR3 is TGCGCCAGCAGCTTTGGGGGGGGACAAGAGACCCAGTACTTC.

V gene TRBV27 combines with J gene TRBJ2-7; D is perhaps TRBD1 (5 bases). Trimming stripped 2 bases from V and 3 bases from J, with 8 bases between. This CDR3 spans 13 amino acids. Germline CDR1 reads MNHEY; CDR2 reads SMNVEV (reference sequence). The CDR3 is CASSLSQGYEQYF. CDR3 DNA sequence: TGTGCCAGCAGTTTAAGCCAGGGCTACGAGCAGTACTTC.

The V and J genes are TRBV11-2 and TRBJ2-2; TRBD2 agrees at 7 bases. J lost 7 bases, V lost 3 bases, and 8 bases had no gene match. Germline V gene sequence: CDR1 SGHAT, CDR2 FQNNGV. The CDR3 extends over 15 amino acids. CDR3 coding DNA: TGTGCCAGCAGCTTTCACGGGAGGAGGAACGGGGAGCTGTTTTTT. This encodes CASSFHGRRNGELFF.

V gene TRBV27 combines with J gene TRBJ2-7; TRBD2 agrees at 9 bases. The CDR3 is made up of 16 amino acids. J lost 2 bases, V lost 4 bases, and 9 bases had no gene match. The germline V gene encodes CDR1 MNHEY and CDR2 SMNVEV (reference sequence). CDR3 amino acids: CASSSSGTSSPYEQYF. The CDR3 DNA sequence: TGTGCCAGCAGTTCCTCCGGGACTAGCTCCCCCTACGAGCAGTACTTC.

This rearrangement joins TRBV5-4 to TRBJ2-5; 7 bases fit TRBD2. The CDR3 spans 15 residues. Germline CDR1 is SGHNT and CDR2 is YYREEE (reference sequence). Unmatched junction bases numbered 5, after V lost 1 base and J lost 2 bases. In nucleotides, the CDR3 is TGTGCCAGCAGCTTGCCTAGCGGAAAACAAGAGACCCAGTACTTC. As protein: CASSLPSGKQETQYF.

The V and J genes are TRBV5-1 and TRBJ1-6; no definite D call. The germline V gene has CDR1 SGHRS and CDR2 YFSETQ. The CDR3 is 14 residues long. Trimming stripped 0 bases from V and 6 bases from J, with 7 bases between. The CDR3 region is CASSLEPVNSPLHF. In DNA form, the CDR3 reads TGCGCCAGCAGCTTGGAACCAGTTAATTCACCCCTCCACTTT.